The clone carrying this T cell receptor beta chain was seen at least ten times. What it binds is not known. Unique molecular identifiers tagged individual cDNA molecules. TCRdb recomputed calls from the 5' RACE reads with MiXCR, one row per CDR3 protein. The data contain 25,000 to 30,000 distinct CDR3 sequences, around 4.5% of them singletons. This record belongs to a study of early T cells in non-severe SARS-CoV-2 infection. Study overall: Chains from this unsorted whole-blood bulk RNA could not be paired. Study results and caveats: Anti-spike CD8 specificities were favored by VDJdb matching, whose results missed private and CD4 specificities.

V was shortened by 2 bases and J by 4 bases, with 19 bases between the two germline ends. The CDR3 totals 17 residues. The V gene's germline CDR1 is SGHDT and CDR2 YYEEEE. The sequencing sample was made of whole blood. This chain joins TRBV5-6 and TRBJ1-3; D is perhaps TRBD1 (6 bases). The sequence came from an adult who was a healthcare worker with PCR-confirmed SARS-CoV-2 infection or an uninfected control (not recorded which). The CDR3 DNA follows: TGTGCCAGCAGCTTCCCCCCTCAGGGGATGAGGGGAAACACCATATATTTT. It codes for CASSFPPQGMRGNTIYF. Supplemented by reference TRBV5-6 and TRBJ1-3, the full variable domain reads DAGVTQSPTHLIKTRGQQVTLRCSPKSGHDTVSWYQQALGQGPQFIFQYYEEEERQRGNFPDRFSGHQFPNYSSELNVNALLLGDSALYLCASSFPPQGMRGNTIYFGEGSWLTVV.